The source of this T cell receptor (beta chain) is a study of response to subunit inactivated influenza vaccine. General study results and limits: That few new T cells are recruited by each seasonal influenza vaccination was the authors' suggestion.

A single record per CDR3 protein comes from TCRdb applying MiXCR to the RT-PCR reads. The table shows roughly 500,000 distinct CDR3 sequences, with 16% occurring only once. The CDR3 has 15 amino acids. The V end lost 3 bases, the J end lost 7 bases, and 19 bases lay between the germline ends. Germline values: CDR1 GTSNPN, CDR2 SVGIG (reference sequence). This clonotype was picked up many times. Antigen: not known. This chain joins TRBV30 and TRBJ1-5; D might be TRBD1 (6 bases). Material: CD4+ T cells sorted from PBMCs, obtained around 25 months after vaccination. The TCR originated in a man between 50 and 75 years old who received an inactivated influenza vaccine. CDR3 coding DNA: TGTGCCTGGAGCACTGGAACAGGGTTTGGGCAGCCCCAGCATTTT. Protein: CAWSTGTGFGQPQHF. Complete variable domain (other parts from reference TRBV30 and TRBJ1-5): SQTIHQWPATLVQPVGSPLSLECTVEGTSNPNLYWYRQAAGRGLQLLFYSVGIGQISSEVPQNLSASRPQDRQFILSSKKLLLSDSGFYLCAWSTGTGFGQPQHFGDGTRLSIL.